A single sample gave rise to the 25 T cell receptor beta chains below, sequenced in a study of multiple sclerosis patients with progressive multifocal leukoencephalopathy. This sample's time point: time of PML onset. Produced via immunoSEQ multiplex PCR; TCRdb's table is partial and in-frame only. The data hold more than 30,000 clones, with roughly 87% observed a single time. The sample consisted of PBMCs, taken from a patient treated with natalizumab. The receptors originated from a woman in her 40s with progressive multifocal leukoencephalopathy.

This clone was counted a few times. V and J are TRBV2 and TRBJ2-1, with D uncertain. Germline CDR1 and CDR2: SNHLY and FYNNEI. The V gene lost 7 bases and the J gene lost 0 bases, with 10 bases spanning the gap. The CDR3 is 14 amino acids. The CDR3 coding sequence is TGTGCCAGCACTCCGAGGAGCTCCTACAATGAGCAGTTCTTC. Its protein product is CASTPRSSYNEQFF.

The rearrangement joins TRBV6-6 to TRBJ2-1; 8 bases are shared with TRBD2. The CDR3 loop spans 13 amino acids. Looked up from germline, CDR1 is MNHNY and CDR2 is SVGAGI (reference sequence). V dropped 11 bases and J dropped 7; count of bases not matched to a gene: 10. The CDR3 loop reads CAGSGGARNEQFF. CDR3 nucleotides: TGTGCCGGCTCCGGGGGGGCGAGAAATGAGCAGTTCTTC.

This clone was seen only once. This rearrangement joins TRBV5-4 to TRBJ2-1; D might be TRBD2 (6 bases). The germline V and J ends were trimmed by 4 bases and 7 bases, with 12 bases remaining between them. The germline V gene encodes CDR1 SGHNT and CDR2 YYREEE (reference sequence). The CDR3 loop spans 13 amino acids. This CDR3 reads CASSPTTSNEQFF. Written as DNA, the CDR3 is TGTGCCAGCAGCCCTACGACTAGTAATGAGCAGTTCTTC.

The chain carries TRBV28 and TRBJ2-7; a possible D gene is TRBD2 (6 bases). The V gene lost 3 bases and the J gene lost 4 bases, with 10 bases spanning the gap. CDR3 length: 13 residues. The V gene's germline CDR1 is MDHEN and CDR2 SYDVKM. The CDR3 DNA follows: TGTGCCAGCAGTTTCAGGCTAGCGTACGAGCAGTACTTC. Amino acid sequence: CASSFRLAYEQYF.

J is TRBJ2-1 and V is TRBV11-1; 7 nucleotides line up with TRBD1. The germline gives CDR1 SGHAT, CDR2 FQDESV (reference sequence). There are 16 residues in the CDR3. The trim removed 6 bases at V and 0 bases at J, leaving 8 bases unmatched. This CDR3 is CASSSNRGSSYNEQFF. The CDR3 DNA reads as TGTGCCAGCAGTTCCAACAGGGGAAGCTCCTACAATGAGCAGTTCTTC.

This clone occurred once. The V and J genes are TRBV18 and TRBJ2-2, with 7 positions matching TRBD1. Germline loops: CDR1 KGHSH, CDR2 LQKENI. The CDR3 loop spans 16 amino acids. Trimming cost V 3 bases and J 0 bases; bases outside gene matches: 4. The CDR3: CASSPDRVANTGELFF. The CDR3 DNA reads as TGTGCCAGCTCACCCGACAGGGTCGCGAACACCGGGGAGCTGTTTTTT.

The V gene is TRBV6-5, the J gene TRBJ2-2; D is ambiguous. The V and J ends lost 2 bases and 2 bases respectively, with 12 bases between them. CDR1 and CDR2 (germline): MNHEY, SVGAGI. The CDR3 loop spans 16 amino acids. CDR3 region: CASSYLTWVNTGELFF. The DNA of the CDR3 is TGTGCCAGCAGTTACCTGACATGGGTAAACACCGGGGAGCTGTTTTTT.

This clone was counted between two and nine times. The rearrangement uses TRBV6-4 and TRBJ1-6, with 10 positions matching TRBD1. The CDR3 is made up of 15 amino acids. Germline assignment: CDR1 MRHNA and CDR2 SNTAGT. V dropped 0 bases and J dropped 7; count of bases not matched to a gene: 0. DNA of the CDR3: TGTGCCAGCAGTGACTCGACAGGGGGCAATTCACCCCTCCACTTT. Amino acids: CASSDSTGGNSPLHF.

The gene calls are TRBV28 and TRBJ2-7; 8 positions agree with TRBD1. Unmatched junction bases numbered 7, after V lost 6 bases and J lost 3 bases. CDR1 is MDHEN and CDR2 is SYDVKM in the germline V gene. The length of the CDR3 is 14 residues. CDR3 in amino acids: CASRETGENYEQYF. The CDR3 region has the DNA TGTGCCAGCAGGGAGACAGGGGAGAACTACGAGCAGTACTTC.

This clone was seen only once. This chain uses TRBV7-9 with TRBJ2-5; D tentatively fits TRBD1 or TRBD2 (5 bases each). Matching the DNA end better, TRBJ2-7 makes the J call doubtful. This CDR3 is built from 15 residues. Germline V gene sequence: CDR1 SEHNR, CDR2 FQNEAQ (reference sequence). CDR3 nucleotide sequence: TGTGCCAGCAGGAACCAGGGATCTGACTACTACGAGCAGTACTTC. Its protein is CASRNQGSDYYEQYF.

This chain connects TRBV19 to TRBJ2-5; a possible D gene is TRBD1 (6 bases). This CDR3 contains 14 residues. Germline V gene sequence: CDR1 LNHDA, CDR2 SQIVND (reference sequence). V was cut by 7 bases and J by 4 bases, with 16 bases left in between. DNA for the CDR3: TGTGCCAGTACCCCTCAGGGGTGGGGAGAGACCCAGTACTTC. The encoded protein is CASTPQGWGETQYF.

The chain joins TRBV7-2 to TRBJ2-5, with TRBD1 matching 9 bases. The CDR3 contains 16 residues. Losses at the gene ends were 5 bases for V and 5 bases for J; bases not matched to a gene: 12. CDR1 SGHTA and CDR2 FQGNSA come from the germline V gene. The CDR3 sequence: CASSPGVTGGGETQYF. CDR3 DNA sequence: TGTGCCAGCAGCCCCGGCGTAACAGGGGGCGGGGAGACCCAGTACTTC.

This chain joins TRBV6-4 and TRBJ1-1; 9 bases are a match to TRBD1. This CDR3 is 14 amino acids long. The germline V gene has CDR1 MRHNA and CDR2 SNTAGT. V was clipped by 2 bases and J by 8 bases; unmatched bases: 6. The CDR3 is CASSDTDRGNEAFF. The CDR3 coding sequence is TGTGCCAGCAGTGACACGGACAGGGGAAACGAAGCTTTCTTT.

The CDR3: CASSTSVDTQYF. The CDR3 nucleotides read TGTGCCAGCAGCACAAGCGTGGATACGCAGTATTTT. The genes are TRBV9 and TRBJ2-3; D gene ambiguous. Trimming removed 4 bases from V and 6 bases from J, with 9 bases in between. This CDR3 spans 12 amino acids. In germline, CDR1 is SGDLS, CDR2 YYNGEE.

CDR3 in amino acids: CASSPSNFYEQYF. CDR3 coding DNA: TGTGCCAGCAGCCCCTCAAACTTCTACGAGCAGTACTTC. V gene TRBV4-2 combines with J gene TRBJ2-7; D is unresolved. Germline CDR1 reads LGHNA; CDR2 reads YNFKEQ. Trimming left V 4 bases short and J 3 bases short, with 10 bases between. There are 13 residues in the CDR3.

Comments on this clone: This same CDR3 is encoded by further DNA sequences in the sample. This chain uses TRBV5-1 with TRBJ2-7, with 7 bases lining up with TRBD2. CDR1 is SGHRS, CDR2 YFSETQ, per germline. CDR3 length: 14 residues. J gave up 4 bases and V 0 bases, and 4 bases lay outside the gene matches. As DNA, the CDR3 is TGCGCCAGCAGCTTGGGGGGGGGTTCTTACGAGCAGTACTTC. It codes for CASSLGGGSYEQYF.

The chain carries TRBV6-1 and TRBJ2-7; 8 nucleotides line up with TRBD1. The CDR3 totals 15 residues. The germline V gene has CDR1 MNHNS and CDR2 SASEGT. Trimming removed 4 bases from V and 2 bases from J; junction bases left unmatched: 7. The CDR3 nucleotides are TGTGCCAGCAGTGCCGCCGGGACAGGTCCCTACGAGCAGTACTTC. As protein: CASSAAGTGPYEQYF.

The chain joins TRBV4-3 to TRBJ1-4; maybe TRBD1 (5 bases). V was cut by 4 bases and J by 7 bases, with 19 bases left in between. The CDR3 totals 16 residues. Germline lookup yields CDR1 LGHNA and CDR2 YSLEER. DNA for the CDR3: TGCGCCAGCAGCCCGTCGGCCAGGGCGGAGGGTGAAAAACTGTTTTTT. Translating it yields CASSPSARAEGEKLFF.

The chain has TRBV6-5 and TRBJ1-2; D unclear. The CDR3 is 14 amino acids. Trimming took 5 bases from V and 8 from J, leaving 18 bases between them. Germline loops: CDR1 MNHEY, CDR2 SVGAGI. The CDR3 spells CASSHPGSSAGYTF. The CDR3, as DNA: TGTGCCAGCAGTCACCCCGGGTCCTCAGCGGGCTACACCTTC.

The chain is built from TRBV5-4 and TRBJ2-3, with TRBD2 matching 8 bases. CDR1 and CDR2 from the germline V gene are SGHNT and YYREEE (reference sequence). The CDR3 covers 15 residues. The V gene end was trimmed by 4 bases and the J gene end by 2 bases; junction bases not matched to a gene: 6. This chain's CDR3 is CASSPGGYLTDTQYF. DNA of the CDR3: TGTGCCAGCAGCCCGGGAGGGTACCTCACAGATACGCAGTATTTT.

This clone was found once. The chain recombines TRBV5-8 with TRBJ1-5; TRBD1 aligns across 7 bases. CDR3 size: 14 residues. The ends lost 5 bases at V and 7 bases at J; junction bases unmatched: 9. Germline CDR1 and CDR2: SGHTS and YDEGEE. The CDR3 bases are TGTGCCAGCAGTATAACAGGGGATGGGCAGCCCCAGCATTTT. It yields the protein CASSITGDGQPQHF.

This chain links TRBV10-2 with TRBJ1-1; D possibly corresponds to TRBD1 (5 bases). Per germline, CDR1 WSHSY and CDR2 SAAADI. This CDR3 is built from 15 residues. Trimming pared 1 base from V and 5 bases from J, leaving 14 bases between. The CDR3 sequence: CASSEWGTGKTEAFF. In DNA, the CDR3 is TGCGCCAGCAGTGAGTGGGGGACGGGAAAGACTGAAGCTTTCTTT.

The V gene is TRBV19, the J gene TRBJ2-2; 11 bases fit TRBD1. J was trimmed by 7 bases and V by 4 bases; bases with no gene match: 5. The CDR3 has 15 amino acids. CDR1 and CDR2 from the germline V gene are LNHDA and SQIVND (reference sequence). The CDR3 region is CASSTPGTGGGELFF. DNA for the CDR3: TGTGCCAGTAGTACCCCCGGGACAGGGGGCGGGGAGCTGTTTTTT.

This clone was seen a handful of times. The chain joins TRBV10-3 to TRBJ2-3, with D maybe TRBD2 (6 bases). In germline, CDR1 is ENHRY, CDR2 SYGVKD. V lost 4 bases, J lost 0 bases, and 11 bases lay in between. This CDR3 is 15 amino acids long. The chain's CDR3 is CAISVSGTSTDTQYF. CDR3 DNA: TGTGCCATCAGTGTTTCCGGGACTAGCACAGATACGCAGTATTTT.

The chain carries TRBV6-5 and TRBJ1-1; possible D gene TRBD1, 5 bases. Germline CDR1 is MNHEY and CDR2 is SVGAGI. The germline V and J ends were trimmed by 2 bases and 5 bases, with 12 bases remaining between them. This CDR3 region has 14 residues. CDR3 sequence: CASSYDRIGTEAFF. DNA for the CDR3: TGTGCCAGCAGTTACGACAGAATCGGAACTGAAGCTTTCTTT.